A selection of T cell receptor beta chains follows, all from one sample in a study of CD8 T cells in ankylosing spondylitis. MiXCR was run by TCRdb on the 5' RACE reads, yielding one entry per CDR3 protein. The table shows 350,000 to 400,000 distinct CDR3 sequences, with roughly 20% occurring only once. Material: blood, either unsorted or a sorted T cell fraction (not recorded which). All receptors come from a male donor with ankylosing spondylitis or in good health (not recorded which). The CDR3 runs from the conserved cysteine through the conserved F or W. Fields, in order: clone size, D gene, J gene, V gene, CDR3 DNA, CDR3 protein. D genes are given only for firm matches. The size of a clone is reported for some rows only, either as once, few or many, or as a class for expanded clones.

.,.,TRBJ2-2,TRBV24-1,TGTGCCACCAGTGATCGAGGGCAGGGGCGTGGCGGGGAGCTGTTTTTT,CATSDRGQGRGGELFF
.,.,TRBJ2-7,TRBV27,TGTGCCAGCAGTTCCCGACAGTTTTCCTACGAGCAGTACTTC,CASSSRQFSYEQYF
.,.,TRBJ2-3,TRBV2,TGTGCCAGCATGGGTCAGGGAGCAGATACGCAGTATTTT,CASMGQGADTQYF
few,TRBD2,TRBJ2-3,TRBV12-3/TRBV12-4,TGTGCCAGCAGCCCCTTACGGGGGGGCTTGACAGATACGCAGTATTTT,CASSPLRGGLTDTQYF
once,.,TRBJ2-3,TRBV7-9,TGTGCCAGCAGCCGATTCACAGATACGCAGTATTTT,CASSRFTDTQYF
.,.,TRBJ2-2,TRBV27,TGTGCCAGCAGCCCCAGAGCTACCGGGGAGCTGTTTTTT,CASSPRATGELFF
.,.,TRBJ2-6,TRBV29-1,TGCAGCGCCCGGGAATCTGGGGCCAACGTCCTGACTTTC,CSARESGANVLTF
few,TRBD2,TRBJ2-1,TRBV10-3,TGTGCCATCAGTGAGTCGAACGAGGGACTAGCGGGCAATGAGCAGTTCTTC,CAISESNEGLAGNEQFF
few,TRBD2,TRBJ2-1,TRBV12-3/TRBV12-4,TGTGCCAGCAGTTCCAGACTAGCGTACTACAATGAGCAGTTCTTC,CASSSRLAYYNEQFF
.,.,TRBJ2-7,TRBV9,TGTGCCAGCAGCGTAGGGGCGGACAGCTACTACGAGCAGTACTTC,CASSVGADSYYEQYF
.,.,TRBJ2-1,TRBV28,TGTGCCAGCGCCTTTGGGTCGGTGGACAATGAGCAGTTCTTC,CASAFGSVDNEQFF
.,.,TRBJ2-1,TRBV11-2,TGTGCCAGCAGCCGGTGGGGCAATGAGCAGTTCTTC,CASSRWGNEQFF
few,TRBD2,TRBJ2-1,TRBV27,TGTGCCAGCAGTTCGGGACTAGGTAACTACAATGAGCAGTTCTTC,CASSSGLGNYNEQFF
.,.,TRBJ2-2,TRBV11-2,TGTGCCAGCAGCTTACATGAGACGAAGGAGCTGTTTTTT,CASSLHETKELFF
few,.,TRBJ2-7,TRBV27,TGTGCCAGCAGCCCACAGAGTAACTCCTACGAGCAGTACTTC,CASSPQSNSYEQYF
few,.,TRBJ2-7,TRBV29-1,TGCAGCGTAACAGGGACTCGGTCCTACGAGCAGTACTTC,CSVTGTRSYEQYF
.,.,TRBJ2-7,TRBV7-9,TGTGCCAGCAGATCAGGCTGGAGCTCCTACGAGCAGTACTTC,CASRSGWSSYEQYF
few,.,TRBJ2-4,TRBV6-1,TGTGCCAGCAGCAGTCCCGTGGGTTCCAAAAACATTCAGTACTTC,CASSSPVGSKNIQYF
.,TRBD1,TRBJ1-1,TRBV7-8,TGTGCCAGCAGCTTAGGATACAGGGGAGGGAGCGAAGCTTTCTTT,CASSLGYRGGSEAFF
.,.,TRBJ2-2,TRBV7-9,TGTGCCAGCAGTCACAGGGAGACCGGGGAGCTGTTTTTT,CASSHRETGELFF
few,TRBD1,TRBJ2-2,TRBV12-3/TRBV12-4,TGTGCCAGCAACAACCGGGACAGGGGTCACACCGGGGAGCTGTTTTTT,CASNNRDRGHTGELFF
.,.,TRBJ2-1,TRBV20-1,TGCAGTGCTAGTGCTAGGTCGGGGGACAACTACAATGAGCAGTTCTTC,CSASARSGDNYNEQFF
.,.,TRBJ2-2,TRBV7-9,TGTGCCAGCAGCACAGGACTGACCGGGGAGCTGTTTTTT,CASSTGLTGELFF
many,TRBD1,TRBJ2-3,TRBV12-3/TRBV12-4,TGTGCCAGCTCCTATACAGGGGACACAGATACGCAGTATTTT,CASSYTGDTDTQYF
.,.,TRBJ2-5,TRBV7-9,TGTGCCAGCAGCTCGGAGGCTTTGGGGACCCAGTACTTC,CASSSEALGTQYF